This T cell receptor beta chain was sequenced during a study of blood T cell repertoires in COVID-19. Study background: Some COVID-19 samples were acute and others convalescent; all came from the United States, Italy and Spain.

In the original workflow: The authors estimated nucleated cell counts from reference gene primer amplification. Data came from immunoSEQ multiplex PCR; TCRdb stores just in-frame clones and leaves some out. The D gene and trimming were derived from the DNA, and the V and J assignments and clone size from that table. The sample yields 230,000 or so clones, roughly 84% seen once. Germline V CDR1 and CDR2: SGHTA, FQGNSA. The CDR3 contains 14 residues. Trimming pared 4 bases from V and 5 bases from J, leaving 14 bases between. The source material was peripheral blood. V usage is TRBV7-2 and J usage is TRBJ2-5; possible D gene TRBD1, 6 bases. The clonotype comes from a middle-aged man who had recovered from COVID-19. The CDR3 spells CASSSRGRGETQYF. In DNA form, the CDR3 reads TGTGCCAGCAGCTCCCGCGGTAGGGGGGAGACCCAGTACTTC.